These T cell receptor beta chains were read from a single sample in a study of blood T cells in healthy people across ages. TCRdb recomputed calls from the 5' RACE reads with MiXCR, one row per CDR3 protein. The data show 1,800,000 or so distinct CDR3 sequences, approximately 40% seen once. The sequenced sample consisted of blood. The source is a human donor in good health. CDR3s include the opening cysteine and the closing phenylalanine or tryptophan. Fields, in order: V gene, J gene, D gene, clone size, CDR3 DNA, CDR3 protein. A D gene is named only where the DNA matches it firmly. Clone size, where shown, is once, few, many, or a class for clones that have expanded.

TRBV2	TRBJ2-1	NA	NA	TGTGCCAGCAGTTTTTTAGGGGACACACGGGAGCAGTTCTTC	CASSFLGDTREQFF
TRBV6-2/TRBV6-3	TRBJ2-3	NA	many	TGTGCCAGCAGCCCGCGACAGGGGAGGGAATTTACGACAGATACGCAGTATTTT	CASSPRQGREFTTDTQYF
TRBV9	TRBJ2-7	NA	once	TGTGCCAGCAGCGTAGCTATTGGCCATGACGAGCAGTACTTC	CASSVAIGHDEQYF
TRBV3-1	TRBJ1-1	NA	NA	TGTGCCAGCAGGAGGATGAACACTGATGCTTTCTTT	CASRRMNTDAFF
TRBV11-2	TRBJ2-2	TRBD2	few	TGTGCCAGCAGCTTTGCGGGGGGGCCGACCGGGGAGCTGTTTTTT	CASSFAGGPTGELFF
TRBV5-6	TRBJ2-1	TRBD2	few	TGTGCCAGCAGCCGCGGGACTAGCGGGCTCAGAGATGAGCAGTTCTTC	CASSRGTSGLRDEQFF
TRBV6-2/TRBV6-3	TRBJ2-7	NA	NA	TGTGCCAGCAGTTACTCGTTGGACTTAAATTACAGGCACTCCTACGAGCAGTACTTC	CASSYSLDLNYRHSYEQYF
TRBV5-1	TRBJ2-1	NA	few	TGCGCCAGCAGCTCGAGGGTGGAGCGGGCGTACAATGAGCAGTTCTTC	CASSSRVERAYNEQFF
TRBV27	TRBJ1-2	NA	few	TGTGCCAGCAGTTTATCCGTGGCAGGGGTATATGGCTACACCTTC	CASSLSVAGVYGYTF
TRBV5-5	TRBJ1-1	NA	NA	TGTGCCAGCAGCTTGGACCCCACACGGGACACTGAAGCTTTCTTT	CASSLDPTRDTEAFF
TRBV10-2	TRBJ2-1	TRBD1	NA	TGCGCCAGCATACCCGGGACAGATTACAATGAGCAGTTCTTC	CASIPGTDYNEQFF
TRBV29-1	TRBJ2-7	TRBD1	NA	TGCAGCGTTGAAGAGCCGGACAGGGGCTACGAGCAGTACTTC	CSVEEPDRGYEQYF
TRBV10-3	TRBJ1-2	NA	NA	TGTGCCATCAGTGAGTCGGGCCGCGGGGGCTATGGCTACACCTTC	CAISESGRGGYGYTF
TRBV4-3	TRBJ2-7	NA	many	TGCGCCAGCAGCCGCGCAAGGGAGCGCGGGTACGAGCAGTACTTC	CASSRARERGYEQYF
TRBV4-3	TRBJ1-2	TRBD1	NA	TGCGCCAGCAGCCAAGACCCTTGGACAGGGGACTATGGCTACACCTTC	CASSQDPWTGDYGYTF
TRBV6-2/TRBV6-3	TRBJ2-3	NA	NA	TGTGCCAGCACCCTGGCGGCCCCCACAGATACGCAGTATTTT	CASTLAAPTDTQYF
TRBV29-1	TRBJ2-1	TRBD2	NA	TGCAGCGTCGGGGGGTCGACTAGCGGTAGCTCCTACAATGAGCAGTTCTTC	CSVGGSTSGSSYNEQFF
TRBV2	TRBJ2-1	NA	NA	TGTGCCAGCAGTGACCCGAGCACTTCATATGAGCAGTTCTTC	CASSDPSTSYEQFF
TRBV6-1	TRBJ1-2	TRBD1	NA	TGTGCCAGCAGTGAAATGGGACAGGGTTACGGCTACACCTTC	CASSEMGQGYGYTF
TRBV18	TRBJ2-7	NA	once	TGTGCCACCGGGGACGGCGGATCCTACGAGCAGTACTTC	CATGDGGSYEQYF
TRBV20-1	TRBJ1-1	TRBD1	NA	TGCAGTGCTAAAGTCCCGGGACAGGGGGCTCTTGGAGCTTTCTTT	CSAKVPGQGALGAFF
TRBV19	TRBJ2-3	NA	few	TGTGCCAGTAGTTCTGGACTACTCCCGTGGAGGGATACGCAGTATTTT	CASSSGLLPWRDTQYF
TRBV12-3/TRBV12-4	TRBJ1-2	TRBD1	few	TGTGCCAGCAGTCCGGGGACAGTAGAACTCTATGGCTACACCTTC	CASSPGTVELYGYTF
TRBV12-3/TRBV12-4	TRBJ2-3	NA	NA	TGTGCCAGCATTTCTCGACTGGGACCAGATACGCAGTATTTT	CASISRLGPDTQYF